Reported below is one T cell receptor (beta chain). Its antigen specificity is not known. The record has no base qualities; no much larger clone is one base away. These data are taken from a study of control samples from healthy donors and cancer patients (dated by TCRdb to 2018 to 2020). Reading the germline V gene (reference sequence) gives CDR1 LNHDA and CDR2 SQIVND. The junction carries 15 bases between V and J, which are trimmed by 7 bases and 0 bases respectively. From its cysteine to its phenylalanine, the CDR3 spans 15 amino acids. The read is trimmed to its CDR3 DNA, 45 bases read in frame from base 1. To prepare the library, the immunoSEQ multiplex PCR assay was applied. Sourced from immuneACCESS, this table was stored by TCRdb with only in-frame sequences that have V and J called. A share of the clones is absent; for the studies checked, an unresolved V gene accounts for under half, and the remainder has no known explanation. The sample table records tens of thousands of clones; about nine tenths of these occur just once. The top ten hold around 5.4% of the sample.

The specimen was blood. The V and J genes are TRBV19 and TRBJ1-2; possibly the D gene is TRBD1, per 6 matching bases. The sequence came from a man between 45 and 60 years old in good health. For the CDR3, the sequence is CASTPGHTANYGYTF. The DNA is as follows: TGTGCCAGTACCCCGGGACACACAGCTAACTATGGCTACACCTTC.